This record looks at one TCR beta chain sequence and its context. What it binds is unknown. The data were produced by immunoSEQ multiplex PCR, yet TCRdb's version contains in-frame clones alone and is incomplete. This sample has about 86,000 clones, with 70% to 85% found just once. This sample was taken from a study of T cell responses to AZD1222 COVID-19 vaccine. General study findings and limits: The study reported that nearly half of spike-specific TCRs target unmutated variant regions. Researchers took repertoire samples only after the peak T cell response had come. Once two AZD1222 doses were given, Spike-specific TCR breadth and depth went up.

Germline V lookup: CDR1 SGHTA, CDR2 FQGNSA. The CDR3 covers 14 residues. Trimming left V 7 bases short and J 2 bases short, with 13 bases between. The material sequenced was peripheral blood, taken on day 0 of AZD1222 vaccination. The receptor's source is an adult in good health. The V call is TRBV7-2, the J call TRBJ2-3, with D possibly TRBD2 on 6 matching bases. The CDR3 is CASNPSAFTDTQYF. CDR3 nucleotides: TGTGCCAGCAACCCTAGCGCCTTCACAGATACGCAGTATTTT.